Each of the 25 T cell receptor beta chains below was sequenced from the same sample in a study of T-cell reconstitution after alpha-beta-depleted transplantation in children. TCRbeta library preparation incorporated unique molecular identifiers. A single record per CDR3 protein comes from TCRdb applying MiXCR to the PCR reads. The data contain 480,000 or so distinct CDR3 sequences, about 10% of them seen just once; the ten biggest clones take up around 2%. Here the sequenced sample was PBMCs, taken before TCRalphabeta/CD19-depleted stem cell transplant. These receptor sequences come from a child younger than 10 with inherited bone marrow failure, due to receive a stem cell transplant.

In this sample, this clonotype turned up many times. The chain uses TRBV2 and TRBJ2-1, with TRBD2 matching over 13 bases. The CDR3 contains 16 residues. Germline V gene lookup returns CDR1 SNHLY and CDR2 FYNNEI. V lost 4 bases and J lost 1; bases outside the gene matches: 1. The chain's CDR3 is CASSGLAGGSYNEQFF. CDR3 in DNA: TGTGCCAGCAGTGGACTAGCGGGAGGTTCCTACAATGAGCAGTTCTTC.

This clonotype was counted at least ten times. The DNA for the CDR3 is TGTGCCAGCAGTCGTAATCTTTACAATGAGCAGTTCTTC. Its protein is CASSRNLYNEQFF. The V call is TRBV9, the J call TRBJ2-1; D not certain. The CDR3 extends over 13 amino acids. V was trimmed by 5 bases and J by 4 bases, leaving 10 bases between them. CDR1 SGDLS and CDR2 YYNGEE come from the germline V gene.

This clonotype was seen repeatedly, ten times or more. The CDR3 DNA sequence: TGTGCCAGCAGCCTCAGACTAGGCATTACAATGAGCCAGTTCTTC. Protein product: CASSLRLGITMSQFF. The chain couples TRBV5-4 to TRBJ2-1; a weak D match, TRBD2 (6 bases). The germline V gene has CDR1 SGHNT and CDR2 YYREEE (reference sequence). The CDR3 is 15 amino acids. Trimming shortened V by 4 bases and J by 13 bases, and 24 bases separated the two germline ends.

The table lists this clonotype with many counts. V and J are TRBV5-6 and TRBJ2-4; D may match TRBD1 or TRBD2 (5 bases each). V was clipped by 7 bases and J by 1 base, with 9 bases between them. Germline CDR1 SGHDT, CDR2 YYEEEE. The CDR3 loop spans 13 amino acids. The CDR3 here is CASGTPAKNIQYF. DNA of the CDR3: TGTGCCAGCGGGACGCCCGCCAAAAACATTCAGTACTTC.

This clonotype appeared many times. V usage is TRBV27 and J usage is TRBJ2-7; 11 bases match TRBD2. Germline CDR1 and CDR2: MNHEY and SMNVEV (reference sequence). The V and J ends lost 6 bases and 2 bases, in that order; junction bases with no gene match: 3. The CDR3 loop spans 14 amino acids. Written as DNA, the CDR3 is TGTGCCAGCAGACTAGCGGGAGTAGCCTACGAGCAGTACTTC. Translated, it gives CASRLAGVAYEQYF.

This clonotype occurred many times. The CDR3, as DNA: TGTGCCAGCAGTGAAGCAGGGGTTAACTATGGCTACACCTTC. Translation gives CASSEAGVNYGYTF. The chain is built from TRBV6-1 and TRBJ1-2, with D perhaps matching TRBD1 (5 bases). Per the germline V gene, CDR1 is MNHNS and CDR2 is SASEGT. The germline V and J ends were trimmed by 0 bases and 1 base, with 6 bases remaining between them. This CDR3 region has 14 residues.

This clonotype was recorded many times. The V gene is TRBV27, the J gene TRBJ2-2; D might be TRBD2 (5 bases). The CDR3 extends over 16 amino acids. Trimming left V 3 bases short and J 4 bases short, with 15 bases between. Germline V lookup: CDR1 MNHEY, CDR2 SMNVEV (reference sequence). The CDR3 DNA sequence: TGTGCCAGCAGTTTGATTTTAGGGAGCGGCACCGGGGAGCTGTTTTTT. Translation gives CASSLILGSGTGELFF.

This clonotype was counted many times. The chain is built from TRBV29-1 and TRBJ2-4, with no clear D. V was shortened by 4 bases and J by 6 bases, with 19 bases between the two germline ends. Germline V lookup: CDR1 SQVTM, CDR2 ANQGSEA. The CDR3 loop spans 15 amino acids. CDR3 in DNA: TGCAGCGTTGTTCCCGGTGGCCGGATGGGAAACATTCAGTACTTC. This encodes CSVVPGGRMGNIQYF.

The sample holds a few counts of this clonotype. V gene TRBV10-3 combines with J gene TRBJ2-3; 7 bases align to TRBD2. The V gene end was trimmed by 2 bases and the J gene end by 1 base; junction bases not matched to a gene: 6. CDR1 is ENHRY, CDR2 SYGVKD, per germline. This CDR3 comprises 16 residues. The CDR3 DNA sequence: TGTGCCATCAGTGAGGTTGGCGCGGGAGGCACAGATACGCAGTATTTT. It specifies CAISEVGAGGTDTQYF.

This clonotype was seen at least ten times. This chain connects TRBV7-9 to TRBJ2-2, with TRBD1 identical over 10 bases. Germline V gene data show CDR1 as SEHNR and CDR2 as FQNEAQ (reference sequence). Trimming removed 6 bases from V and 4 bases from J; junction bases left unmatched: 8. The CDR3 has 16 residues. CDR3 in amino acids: CASRSTGTGATGELFF. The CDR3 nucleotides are TGTGCCAGCAGATCAACCGGGACAGGGGCCACCGGGGAGCTGTTTTTT.

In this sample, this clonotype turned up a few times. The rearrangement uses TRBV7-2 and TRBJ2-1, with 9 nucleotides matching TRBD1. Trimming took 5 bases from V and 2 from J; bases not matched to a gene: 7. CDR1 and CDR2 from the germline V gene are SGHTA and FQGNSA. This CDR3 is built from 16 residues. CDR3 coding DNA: TGTGCCAGCAGCCCTGACAGGGGGATACCCTACAATGAGCAGTTCTTC. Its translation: CASSPDRGIPYNEQFF.

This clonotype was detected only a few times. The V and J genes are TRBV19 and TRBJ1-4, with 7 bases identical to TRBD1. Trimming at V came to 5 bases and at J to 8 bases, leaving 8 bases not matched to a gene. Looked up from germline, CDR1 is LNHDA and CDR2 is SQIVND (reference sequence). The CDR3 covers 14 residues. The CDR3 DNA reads TGTGCCAGTAGTTATGACAGGGTTACGGAAAAACTGTTTTTT. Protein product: CASSYDRVTEKLFF.

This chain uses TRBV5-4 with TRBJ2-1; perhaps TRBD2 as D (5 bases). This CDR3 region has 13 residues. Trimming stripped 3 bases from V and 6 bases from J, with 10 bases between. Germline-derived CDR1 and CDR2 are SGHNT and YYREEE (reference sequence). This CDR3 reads CASSSGLSNEQFF. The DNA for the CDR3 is TGTGCCAGCAGCTCCGGACTCTCCAATGAGCAGTTCTTC.

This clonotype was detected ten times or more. The CDR3 DNA is TGCAGTGCTAGGGGACAGTACATTCCCTACAATGAGCAGTTCTTC. This encodes CSARGQYIPYNEQFF. The J gene is TRBJ2-1, the V gene TRBV20-1, with 7 bases aligning to TRBD1. The junction had 7 bases not matched to a gene; V was cut back by 3 bases and J by 2 bases. The CDR3 covers 15 residues. The germline V gene has CDR1 DFQATT and CDR2 SNEGSKA (reference sequence).

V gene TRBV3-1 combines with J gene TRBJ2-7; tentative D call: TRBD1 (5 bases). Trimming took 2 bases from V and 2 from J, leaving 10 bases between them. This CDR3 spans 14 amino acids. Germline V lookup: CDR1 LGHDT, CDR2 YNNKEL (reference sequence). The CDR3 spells CASSQPGQTYEQYF. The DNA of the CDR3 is TGTGCCAGCAGCCAACCCGGACAAACCTACGAGCAGTACTTC.

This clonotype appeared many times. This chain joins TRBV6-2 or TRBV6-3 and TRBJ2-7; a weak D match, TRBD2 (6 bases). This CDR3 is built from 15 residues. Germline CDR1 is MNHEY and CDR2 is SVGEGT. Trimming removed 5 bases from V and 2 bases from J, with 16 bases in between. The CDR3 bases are TGTGCCAGCAGTACCCTCGGCGGGATTACCTACGAGCAGTACTTC. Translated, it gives CASSTLGGITYEQYF.

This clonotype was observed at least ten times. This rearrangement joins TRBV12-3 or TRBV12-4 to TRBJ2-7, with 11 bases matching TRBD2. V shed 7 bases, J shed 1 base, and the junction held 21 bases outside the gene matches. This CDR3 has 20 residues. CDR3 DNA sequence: TGTGCCAGCACCATAGGGGAACAGCCTGCTAGCGGGAGGTGGTCCTACGAGCAGTACTTC. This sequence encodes CASTIGEQPASGRWSYEQYF.

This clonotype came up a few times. DNA for the CDR3: TGCAGTGCTAGAGATACCCTCTGGGGAGAAGCTTTCTTT. It codes for CSARDTLWGEAFF. The chain couples TRBV20-1 to TRBJ1-1; no clear D gene. Germline CDR1 is DFQATT and CDR2 is SNEGSKA (reference sequence). V was cut by 0 bases and J by 8 bases, with 13 bases left in between. This CDR3 has 13 amino acids.

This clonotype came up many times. The CDR3 region has the DNA TGCGCCAGCAGCCAAGTGCGGGCGGGAGGGCCCCAGGGTACGCAGTATTTT. Amino acids: CASSQVRAGGPQGTQYF. This sequence joins TRBV4-1 and TRBJ2-3; 9 bases match TRBD2. With V trimmed by 1 base and J by 8 bases, 13 bases remained unmatched. CDR3 length equals 17 residues. Germline CDR1 and CDR2: MGHRA and YSYEKL.

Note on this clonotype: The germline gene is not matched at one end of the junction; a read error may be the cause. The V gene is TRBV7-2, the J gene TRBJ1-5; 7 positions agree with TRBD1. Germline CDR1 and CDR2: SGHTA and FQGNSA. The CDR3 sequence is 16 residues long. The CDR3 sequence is CASSLRAGGVQQPQLF. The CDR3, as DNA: TGTGCCAGCAGCTTACGGGCAGGGGGGGTTCAGCAGCCCCAGCTTTTT.

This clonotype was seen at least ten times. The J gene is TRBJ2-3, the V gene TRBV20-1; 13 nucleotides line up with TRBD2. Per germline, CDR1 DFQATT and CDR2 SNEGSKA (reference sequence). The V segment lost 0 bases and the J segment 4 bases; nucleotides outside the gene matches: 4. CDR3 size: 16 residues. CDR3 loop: CSARDRTSGSADTQYF. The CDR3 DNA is TGCAGTGCTAGAGATAGGACTAGCGGGAGTGCAGATACGCAGTATTTT.

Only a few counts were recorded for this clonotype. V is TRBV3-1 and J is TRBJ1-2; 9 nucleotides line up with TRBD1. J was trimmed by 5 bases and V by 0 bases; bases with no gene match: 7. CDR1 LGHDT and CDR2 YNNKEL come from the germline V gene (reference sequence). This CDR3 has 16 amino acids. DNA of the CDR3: TGTGCCAGCAGCCAAGATTGGACGGGACAGGGTTATGGCTACACCTTC. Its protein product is CASSQDWTGQGYGYTF.

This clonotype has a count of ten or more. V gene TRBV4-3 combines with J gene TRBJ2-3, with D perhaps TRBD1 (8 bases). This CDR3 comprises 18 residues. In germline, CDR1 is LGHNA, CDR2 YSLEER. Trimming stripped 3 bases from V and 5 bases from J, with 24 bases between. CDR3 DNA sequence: TGCGCCAGCAGCCAGAACCTCGAATGGACAGGGAGGGAAGATACGCAGTATTTT. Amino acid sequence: CASSQNLEWTGREDTQYF.

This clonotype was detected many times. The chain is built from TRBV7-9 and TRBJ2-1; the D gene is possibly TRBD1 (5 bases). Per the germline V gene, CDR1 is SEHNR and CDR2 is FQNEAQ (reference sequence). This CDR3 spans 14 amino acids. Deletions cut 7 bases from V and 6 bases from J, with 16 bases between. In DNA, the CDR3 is TGTGCCAGCACCTTGAGTGTAGGGGCCAATGAGCAGTTCTTC. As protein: CASTLSVGANEQFF.

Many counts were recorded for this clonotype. The CDR3 nucleotides are TGCAGTGCGCAGGACCTAAACATTCAGTACTTC. It translates to CSAQDLNIQYF. J is TRBJ2-4 and V is TRBV20-1; the D is unclear. This CDR3 has 11 residues. Germline CDR1 reads DFQATT; CDR2 reads SNEGSKA (reference sequence). The germline V and J ends were trimmed by 6 bases and 6 bases, with 9 bases remaining between them.